This passage covers 22 T cell receptor beta chains from one sample sequenced in a study of CD8 T cells in ankylosing spondylitis. TCRdb redid the calling of the 5' RACE reads with MiXCR, one entry per CDR3 protein. Of about 120,000 distinct CDR3 sequences in the sample, approximately 13% were seen once. The sequencing sample was made of blood, either unsorted or a sorted T cell fraction (not recorded which). The receptors shown here come from a female donor with ankylosing spondylitis or in good health (not recorded which).

This clonotype was seen only a few times. The chain employs TRBV6-6 and TRBJ2-5, with no clear D. The V end lost 2 bases, the J end lost 3 bases, and 7 bases lay between the germline ends. Germline V gene lookup returns CDR1 MNHNY and CDR2 SVGAGI (reference sequence). The length of the CDR3 is 13 residues. CDR3 coding DNA: TGTGCCAGCAGTTACATTGCGAAAGAGACCCAGTACTTC. It specifies CASSYIAKETQYF.

This sequence joins TRBV7-9 and TRBJ2-3; 7 nucleotides agree with TRBD2. From germline, CDR1 is SEHNR and CDR2 FQNEAQ (reference sequence). CDR3 size: 16 residues. The trim removed 5 bases at V and 0 bases at J, leaving 8 bases unmatched. This CDR3 reads CASSRGQGGSTDTQYF. The CDR3 DNA reads TGTGCCAGCAGCCGAGGGCAGGGAGGGAGCACAGATACGCAGTATTTT. Full variable domain (remainder filled in from reference TRBV7-9 and TRBJ2-3): DTGVSQNPRHKITKRGQNVTFRCDPISEHNRLYWYRQTLGQGPEFLTYFQNEAQLEKSRLLSDRFSAERPKGSFSTLEIQRTEQGDSAMYLCASSRGQGGSTDTQYFGPGTRLTVL.

The chain carries TRBV5-1 and TRBJ1-5, with no clear D. The CDR3 extends over 17 amino acids. Deletions cut 0 bases from V and 4 bases from J, with 17 bases between. Germline assignment: CDR1 SGHRS and CDR2 YFSETQ. The CDR3 here is CASSLGSPRTQNQPQHF. The CDR3 nucleotides read TGCGCCAGCAGCTTGGGGTCCCCCCGAACCCAAAATCAGCCCCAGCATTTT. The variable domain in full, completed from reference TRBV5-1 and TRBJ1-5, reads KAGVTQTPRYLIKTRGQQVTLSCSPISGHRSVSWYQQTPGQGLQFLFEYFSETQRNKGNFPGRFSGRQFSNSRSEMNVSTLELGDSALYLCASSLGSPRTQNQPQHFGDGTRLSIL.

This clonotype was seen many times. The junction and the germline gene differ at one end; a read error may be behind it. The rearrangement uses TRBV20-1 and TRBJ2-3, with a tentative D call TRBD2 (7 bases). The CDR3 spans 14 residues. Germline values: CDR1 DFQATT, CDR2 SNEGSKA (reference sequence). The CDR3 loop is CSARGGAGADTQYF. CDR3 in DNA: TGCAGTGCGAGAGGGGGGGCCGGCGCAGATACGCAGTATTTT.

The chain links TRBV12-3 or TRBV12-4 to TRBJ1-2; D gene unclear. V lost 6 bases to trimming and J lost 2 bases, with 16 bases between them. The CDR3 spans 15 residues. The CDR3, as DNA: TGTGCCAGCAGCCTCTCCCCGGGGTACAACTATGGCTACACCTTC. Its protein product is CASSLSPGYNYGYTF.

In this sample, this clonotype turned up many times. The chain couples TRBV9 to TRBJ2-3; D gene uncertain. CDR1 is SGDLS, CDR2 YYNGEE, per germline. The CDR3 is 14 residues long. The V end was cut by 2 bases, the J end by 1 base, with 8 bases between. CDR3 in DNA: TGTGCCAGCAGCGTGTCAGGAGGCACAGATACGCAGTATTTT. Translating it yields CASSVSGGTDTQYF.

This chain connects TRBV21-1 to TRBJ2-5; the DNA was not used to check the table's D call, TRBD1. TRBV21-1 counts as a pseudogene. This CDR3 has 17 residues. CDR3 loop: CASSKTPTGTGYETQYF. CDR3 DNA sequence: TGTGCCAGCAGCAAAACCCCGACAGGGACCGGCTATGAGACCCAGTACTTC.

There are many counts of this clonotype. The chain carries TRBV11-1 and TRBJ2-7, with a weak D call TRBD2 (10 bases). V dropped 5 bases and J dropped 3 bases, with 35 bases sitting between them. The CDR3 is 21 residues long. The germline V gene has CDR1 SGHAT and CDR2 FQDESV (reference sequence). The CDR3 nucleotides are TGTGCCAGCAGCCCGCGGGACAGGGTTATCGGGACTAGCGTAACCCGCTACGAGCAGTACTTC. Its protein product is CASSPRDRVIGTSVTRYEQYF.

V is TRBV5-6 and J is TRBJ1-1; 8 positions agree with TRBD1. Germline V gives CDR1 SGHDT, CDR2 YYEEEE. The CDR3 spans 17 residues. V lost 3 bases to trimming and J lost 4 bases; unmatched junction nucleotides: 14. The CDR3 sequence is CASSSTRTGPGVTEAFF. CDR3 DNA: TGTGCCAGCAGCTCGACTCGGACAGGGCCGGGTGTCACTGAAGCTTTCTTT.

The sample holds many counts of this clonotype. V usage is TRBV12-3 or TRBV12-4 and J usage is TRBJ2-3, with 11 bases identical to TRBD1. Trimming cost V 5 bases and J 2 bases; bases outside gene matches: 3. The CDR3 extends over 15 amino acids. The CDR3 DNA sequence: TGTGCCAGCAGTCTGGGACAGGGGGTCACAGATACGCAGTATTTT. This sequence encodes CASSLGQGVTDTQYF.

The table lists this clonotype with a count of one. A much larger clone lies one base from this, so it may be a read error. J is TRBJ2-7 and V is TRBV5-5; D is unresolved. The CDR3 spans 13 residues. CDR1 is SGHKS and CDR2 is YYEKEE in the germline V gene (reference sequence). In DNA form, the CDR3 reads TGTGCCAGCAACTTGGCCGGGTCCTACGAGCAGTACTTC. It encodes CASNLAGSYEQYF.

This clonotype was counted many times. The chain carries TRBV20-1 and TRBJ1-2, with D unresolved. The ends were cut back, 1 base at V and 5 bases at J, with 5 bases in the middle. Per germline, CDR1 DFQATT and CDR2 SNEGSKA (reference sequence). The CDR3 is made up of 11 amino acids. The CDR3 coding sequence is TGCAGTGCTAGAGTGGGGTATGGCTACACCTTC. It codes for CSARVGYGYTF.

This clonotype was detected ten times or more. This sequence joins TRBV7-2 and TRBJ1-1, with a tentative D call TRBD1 (6 bases). Germline CDR1 reads SGHTA; CDR2 reads FQGNSA. V lost 6 bases and J lost 2, with 13 bases in between. This CDR3 has 14 amino acids. CDR3 residues: CASSLQGANTEAFF. CDR3 nucleotide sequence: TGTGCCAGCAGTTTACAGGGAGCTAACACTGAAGCTTTCTTT. The full variable domain, in which reference TRBV7-2 and TRBJ1-1 provide the parts outside the CDR3, is GAGVSQSPSNKVTEKGKDVELRCDPISGHTALYWYRQSLGQGLEFLIYFQGNSAPDKSGLPSDRFSAERTGGSVSTLTIQRTQQEDSAVYLCASSLQGANTEAFFGQGTRLTVV.

In regard to this clonotype: Just one base apart from a much larger clone, this may be a read error. J is TRBJ2-3 and V is TRBV14; D gene uncertain. There are 16 residues in the CDR3. The germline V gene has CDR1 SGHDN and CDR2 FVKESK. V lost 4 bases to trimming and J lost 6 bases, with 20 bases between them. The CDR3 sequence is CASSPARAPASDTQYF. CDR3 DNA: TGTGCCAGCAGCCCGGCAAGGGCGCCAGCGTCCGATACGCAGTATTTT.

This clonotype was picked up many times. V is TRBV12-3 or TRBV12-4 and J is TRBJ1-2, with D possibly TRBD1 on 6 matching bases. V shed 6 bases and J shed 4 bases, with 15 bases lying between them. This CDR3 contains 14 residues. The DNA for the CDR3 is TGTGCCAGCAGGCCGGAAGGAGGGGGCTATGGCTACACCTTC. Protein: CASRPEGGGYGYTF.

This clonotype showed up many times. The chain has TRBV9 and TRBJ2-1; D gene uncertain. V was clipped by 2 bases and J by 8 bases, with 8 bases between them. The length of the CDR3 is 12 residues. CDR1 and CDR2 (germline): SGDLS, YYNGEE. CDR3 amino acids: CASSVFGDEQFF. For the CDR3, the DNA is TGTGCCAGCAGCGTTTTCGGTGATGAGCAGTTCTTC.

In its sample, this clonotype was seen many times. J is TRBJ1-2 and V is TRBV6-5, with D uncertain. In germline, CDR1 is MNHEY, CDR2 SVGAGI. V lost 4 bases, J lost 4 bases, and 13 bases lay in between. The CDR3 spans 14 residues. The CDR3 reads CASSSGGSAYGYTF. CDR3 in DNA: TGTGCCAGCAGTTCCGGTGGATCGGCCTATGGCTACACCTTC.

This chain connects TRBV20-1 to TRBJ2-3; D unresolved. The CDR3 has 15 residues. Germline V gene sequence: CDR1 DFQATT, CDR2 SNEGSKA (reference sequence). V was pared by 5 bases and J by 4 bases, with 19 bases between. The CDR3 nucleotides are TGCAGTGCTCGCCCCCCGGGCCTGGTCGCAGATACGCAGTATTTT. Its translation is CSARPPGLVADTQYF.

There are a few counts of this clonotype. The rearrangement joins TRBV5-1 to TRBJ2-3; TRBD1 matches at 12 bases. This CDR3 spans 15 amino acids. Unmatched junction bases numbered 5, after V lost 3 bases and J lost 6 bases. Germline CDR1 is SGHRS and CDR2 is YFSETQ. CDR3 coding DNA: TGCGCCAGCAGCTCCGGGACAGGGGGCGCCGATACGCAGTATTTT. Translated, it gives CASSSGTGGADTQYF.

This clonotype was counted at least ten times. This rearrangement joins TRBV12-3 or TRBV12-4 to TRBJ2-1, with 9 bases that match TRBD2. The CDR3 length is 14 residues. The V and J ends lost 6 bases and 5 bases, in that order; junction bases with no gene match: 5. CDR3 loop: CASSLGGRDNEQFF. The CDR3 region has the DNA TGTGCCAGCAGCCTGGGCGGGAGGGACAATGAGCAGTTCTTC.

The gene calls are TRBV18 and TRBJ2-7, with a tentative D call TRBD1 (5 bases). CDR1 and CDR2 (germline): KGHSH, LQKENI. CDR3 size: 17 residues. The germline V and J ends were trimmed by 0 bases and 4 bases, with 19 bases remaining between them. The CDR3 DNA reads as TGTGCCAGCTCACCACCGGGTACAGGACGACCTGTGTACGAGCAGTACTTC. It yields the protein CASSPPGTGRPVYEQYF.

This clonotype was counted only a few times. CDR3: CASSRGTSMSLRNTEAFF. The CDR3 region has the DNA TGTGCCAGTAGTAGGGGGACGTCGATGTCCTTGAGGAACACTGAAGCTTTCTTT. The gene calls are TRBV19 and TRBJ1-1, with a tentative D call TRBD1 (5 bases). The CDR3 covers 18 residues. Germline loops: CDR1 LNHDA, CDR2 SQIVND (reference sequence). V was cut by 4 bases and J by 1 base, with 22 bases left in between.